The clone carrying this T cell receptor (beta chain) was seen ten or more times. The antigen remains unidentified. The sample comes from a study of T cells in Graves' hyperthyroidism and ophthalmopathy. Broader study findings: Ophthalmopathy was model-predicted a median around 6.7 months pre-onset.

V dropped 0 bases and J dropped 6 bases, with 12 bases sitting between them. The CDR3 runs to 14 residues. The germline gives CDR1 SGHTS, CDR2 YDEGEE. No ophthalmopathy progression within 18 months constituted stable Graves' hyperthyroidism. RNA transcripts yielded amplified TCR beta CDR3 regions. Carried out on the TCR CDR3, a first-round RT-PCR used the HTBI primer set. TCRdb analysed the multiplex PCR reads with MiXCR anew, one entry per CDR3 protein. The data contain fewer than 600,000 distinct CDR3 sequences, approximately 15% of them singletons. The sequence was obtained from a woman aged 18-29 years with Graves' hyperthyroidism. Sequencing was carried out using blood. V usage is TRBV5-8 and J usage is TRBJ1-2; a weak D match, TRBD1 (6 bases). CDR3 DNA sequence: TGTGCCAGCAGCTTGGACAGGGTTGGTGATGGCTACACCTTC. It yields the protein CASSLDRVGDGYTF.